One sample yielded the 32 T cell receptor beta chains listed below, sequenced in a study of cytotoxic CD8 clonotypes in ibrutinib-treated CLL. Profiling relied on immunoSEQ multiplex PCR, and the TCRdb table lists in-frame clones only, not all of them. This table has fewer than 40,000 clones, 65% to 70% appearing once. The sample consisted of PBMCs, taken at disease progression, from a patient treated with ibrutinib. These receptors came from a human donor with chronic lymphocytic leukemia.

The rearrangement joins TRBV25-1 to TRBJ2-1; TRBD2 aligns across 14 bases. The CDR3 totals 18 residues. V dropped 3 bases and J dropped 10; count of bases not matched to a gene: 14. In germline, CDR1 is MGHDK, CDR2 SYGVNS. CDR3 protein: CASSDPYGTSGSLDEQFF. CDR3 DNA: TGTGCCAGCAGTGATCCCTACGGGACTAGCGGGAGTTTAGACGAGCAGTTCTTC.

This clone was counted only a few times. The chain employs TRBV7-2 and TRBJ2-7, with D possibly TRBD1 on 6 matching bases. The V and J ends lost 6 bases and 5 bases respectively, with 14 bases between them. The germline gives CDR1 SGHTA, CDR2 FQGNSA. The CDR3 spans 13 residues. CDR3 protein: CASRPRGRNEQYF. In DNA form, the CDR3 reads TGTGCCAGCAGACCCAGGGGTCGGAACGAGCAGTACTTC. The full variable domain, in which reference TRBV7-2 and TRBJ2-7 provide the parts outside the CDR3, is GAGVSQSPSNKVTEKGKDVELRCDPISGHTALYWYRQSLGQGLEFLIYFQGNSAPDKSGLPSDRFSAERTGGSVSTLTIQRTQQEDSAVYLCASRPRGRNEQYFGPGTRLTVT.

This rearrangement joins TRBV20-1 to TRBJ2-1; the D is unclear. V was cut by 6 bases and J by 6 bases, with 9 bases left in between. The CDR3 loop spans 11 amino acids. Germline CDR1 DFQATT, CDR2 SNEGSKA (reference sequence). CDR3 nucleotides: TGCAGTGCAAGTAAACTCAATGAGCAGTTCTTC. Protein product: CSASKLNEQFF.

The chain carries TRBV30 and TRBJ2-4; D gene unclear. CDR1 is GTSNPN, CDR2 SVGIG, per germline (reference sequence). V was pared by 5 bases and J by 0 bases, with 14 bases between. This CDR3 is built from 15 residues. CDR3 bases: TGTGCCTGGGCCCGAACAGCACTAGCCAAAAACATTCAGTACTTC. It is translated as CAWARTALAKNIQYF.

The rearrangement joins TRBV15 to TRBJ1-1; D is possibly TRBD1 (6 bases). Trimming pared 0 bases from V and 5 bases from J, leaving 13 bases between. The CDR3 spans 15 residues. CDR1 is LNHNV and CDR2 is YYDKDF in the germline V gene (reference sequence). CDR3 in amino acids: CATSRDRNRETEAFF. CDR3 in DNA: TGTGCCACCAGCAGAGATCGGAACAGGGAAACTGAAGCTTTCTTT. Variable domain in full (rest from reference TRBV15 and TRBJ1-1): DAMVIQNPRYQVTQFGKPVTLSCSQTLNHNVMYWYQQKSSQAPKLLFHYYDKDFNNEADTPDNFQSRRPNTSFCFLDIRSPGLGDTAMYLCATSRDRNRETEAFFGQGTRLTVV.

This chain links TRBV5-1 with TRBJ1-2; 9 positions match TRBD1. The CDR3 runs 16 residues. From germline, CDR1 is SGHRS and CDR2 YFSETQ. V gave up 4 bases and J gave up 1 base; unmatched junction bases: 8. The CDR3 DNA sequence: TGCGCCAGCAGCAGGGCGGACAGGGGAAATAACTATGGCTACACCTTC. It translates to CASSRADRGNNYGYTF.

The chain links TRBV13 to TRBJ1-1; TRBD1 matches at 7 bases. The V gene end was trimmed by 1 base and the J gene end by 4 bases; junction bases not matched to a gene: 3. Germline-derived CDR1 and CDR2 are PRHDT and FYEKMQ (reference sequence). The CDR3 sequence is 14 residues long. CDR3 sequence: CASSLDRGSTEAFF. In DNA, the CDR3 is TGTGCCAGCAGCTTAGACAGGGGTAGCACTGAAGCTTTCTTT. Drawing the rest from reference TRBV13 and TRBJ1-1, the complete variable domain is AAGVIQSPRHLIKEKRETATLKCYPIPRHDTVYWYQQGPGQDPQFLISFYEKMQSDKGSIPDRFSAQQFSDYHSELNMSSLELGDSALYFCASSLDRGSTEAFFGQGTRLTVV.

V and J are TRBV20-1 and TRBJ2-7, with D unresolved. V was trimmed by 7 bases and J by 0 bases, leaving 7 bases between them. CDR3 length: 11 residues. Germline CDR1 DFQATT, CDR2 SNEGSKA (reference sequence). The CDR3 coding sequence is TGCAGTGGCTTGAGCTCCTACGAGCAGTACTTC. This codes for CSGLSSYEQYF.

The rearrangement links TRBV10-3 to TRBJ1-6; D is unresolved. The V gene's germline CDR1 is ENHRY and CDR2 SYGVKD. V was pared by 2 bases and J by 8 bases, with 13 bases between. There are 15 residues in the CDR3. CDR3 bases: TGTGCCATCAGTGAGCGGGGTCTAGGCGATTCACCCCTCCACTTT. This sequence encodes CAISERGLGDSPLHF.

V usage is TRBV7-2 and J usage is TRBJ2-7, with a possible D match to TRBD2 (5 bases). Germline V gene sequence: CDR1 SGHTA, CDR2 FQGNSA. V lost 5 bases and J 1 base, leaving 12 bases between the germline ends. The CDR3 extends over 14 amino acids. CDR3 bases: TGTGCCAGCAGCCCCTACTCGGGATCCTACGAGCAGTACTTC. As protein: CASSPYSGSYEQYF.

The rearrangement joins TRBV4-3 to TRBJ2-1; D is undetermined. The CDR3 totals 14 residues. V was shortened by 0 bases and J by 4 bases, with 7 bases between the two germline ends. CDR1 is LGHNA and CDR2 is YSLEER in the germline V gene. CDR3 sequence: CASSQDYAYNEQFF. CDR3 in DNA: TGCGCCAGCAGCCAAGATTATGCGTACAATGAGCAGTTCTTC.

For the CDR3, the DNA is TGTGCCAGCAGTCCTAGGCCTGACGGGGCCTACGAGCAGTACTTC. Translation: CASSPRPDGAYEQYF. The V gene is TRBV27, the J gene TRBJ2-7; weak D call: TRBD2 (5 bases). CDR1 and CDR2 from the germline V gene are MNHEY and SMNVEV (reference sequence). The CDR3 contains 15 residues. V lost 5 bases to trimming and J lost 2 bases, with 16 bases between them.

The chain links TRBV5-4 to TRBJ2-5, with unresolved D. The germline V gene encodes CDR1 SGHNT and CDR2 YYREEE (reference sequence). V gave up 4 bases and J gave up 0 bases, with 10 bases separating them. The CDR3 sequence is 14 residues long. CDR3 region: CASSAVGDQETQYF. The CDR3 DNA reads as TGTGCCAGCAGCGCCGTAGGAGACCAAGAGACCCAGTACTTC. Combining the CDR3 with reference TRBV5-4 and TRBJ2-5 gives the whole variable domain ETGVTQSPTHLIKTRGQQVTLRCSSQSGHNTVSWYQQALGQGPQFIFQYYREEENGRGNFPPRFSGLQFPNYSSELNVNALELDDSALYLCASSAVGDQETQYFGPGTRLLVL.

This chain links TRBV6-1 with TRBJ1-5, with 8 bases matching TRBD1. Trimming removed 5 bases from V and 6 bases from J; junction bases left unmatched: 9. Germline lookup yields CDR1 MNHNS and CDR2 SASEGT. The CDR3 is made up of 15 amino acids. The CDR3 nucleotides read TGTGCCAGCAGTCCATCGGGACAGGTCAGTCAGCCCCAGCATTTT. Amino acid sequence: CASSPSGQVSQPQHF.

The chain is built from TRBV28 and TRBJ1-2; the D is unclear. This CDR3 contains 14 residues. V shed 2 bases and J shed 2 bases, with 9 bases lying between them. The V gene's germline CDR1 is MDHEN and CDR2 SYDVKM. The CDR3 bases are TGTGCCAGCAGTTTAGCTGGATCAAACTATGGCTACACCTTC. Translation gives CASSLAGSNYGYTF.

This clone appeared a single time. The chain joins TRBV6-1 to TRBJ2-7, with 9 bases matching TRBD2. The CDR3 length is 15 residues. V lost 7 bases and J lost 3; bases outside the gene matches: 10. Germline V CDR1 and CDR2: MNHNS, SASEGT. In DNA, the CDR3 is TGTGCCAGCACCCAGATAGCGGGAGCTGGCTACGAGCAGTACTTC. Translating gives CASTQIAGAGYEQYF.

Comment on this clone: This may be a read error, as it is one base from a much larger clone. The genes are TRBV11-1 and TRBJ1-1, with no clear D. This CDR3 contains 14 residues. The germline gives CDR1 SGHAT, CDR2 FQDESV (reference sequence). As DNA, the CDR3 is TGTGCCAGCAGCGACACAGCGCCCCTAGTTGAAGCTTTGTTT. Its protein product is CASSDTAPLVEALF.

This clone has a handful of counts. CDR3 sequence reads: CASSISGSSGEQYF. The DNA of the CDR3 is TGTGCCAGTAGCATTAGCGGGAGTTCTGGCGAGCAGTACTTC. The gene calls are TRBV19 and TRBJ2-7; 9 nucleotides match TRBD2. J was trimmed by 6 bases and V by 6 bases; bases with no gene match: 9. The CDR3 contains 14 residues. Germline V gene data show CDR1 as LNHDA and CDR2 as SQIVND (reference sequence).

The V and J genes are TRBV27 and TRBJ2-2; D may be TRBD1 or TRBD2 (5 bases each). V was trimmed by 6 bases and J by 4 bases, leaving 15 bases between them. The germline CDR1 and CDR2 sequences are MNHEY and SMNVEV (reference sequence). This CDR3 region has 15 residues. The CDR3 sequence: CASRTAWGSTGELFF. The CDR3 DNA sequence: TGTGCCAGCAGGACCGCCTGGGGGTCCACCGGGGAGCTGTTTTTT.

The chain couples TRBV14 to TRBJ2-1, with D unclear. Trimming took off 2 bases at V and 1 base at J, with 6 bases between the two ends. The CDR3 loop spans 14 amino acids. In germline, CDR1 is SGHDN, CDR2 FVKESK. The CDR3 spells CASSQLGSYNEQFF. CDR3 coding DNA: TGTGCCAGCAGCCAACTCGGGTCCTACAATGAGCAGTTCTTC.

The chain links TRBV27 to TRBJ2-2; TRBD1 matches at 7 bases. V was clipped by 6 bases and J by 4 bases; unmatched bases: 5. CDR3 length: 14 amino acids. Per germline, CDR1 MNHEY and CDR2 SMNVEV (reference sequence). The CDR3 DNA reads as TGTGCCAGCAGGACGGGACAGATCACCGGGGAGCTGTTTTTT. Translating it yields CASRTGQITGELFF.

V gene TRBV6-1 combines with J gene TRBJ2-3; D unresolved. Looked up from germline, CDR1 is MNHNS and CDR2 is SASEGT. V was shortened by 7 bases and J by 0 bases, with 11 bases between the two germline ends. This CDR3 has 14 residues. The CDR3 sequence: CASTEVSSTDTQYF. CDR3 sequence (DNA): TGTGCCAGCACCGAGGTTTCCAGCACAGATACGCAGTATTTT.

CDR3 protein: CASSLALNKNEQYF. The DNA of the CDR3 is TGCGCCAGCAGCTTGGCACTAAACAAGAACGAGCAGTACTTC. V and J are TRBV5-1 and TRBJ2-7; the D is unclear. The V and J ends lost 0 bases and 5 bases respectively, with 12 bases between them. Germline values: CDR1 SGHRS, CDR2 YFSETQ. CDR3 length equals 14 residues.

CDR3 sequence (DNA): TGTGCCAGCAGCTTAAACAGAGCAACTAATGAAAAACTGTTTTTT. Amino acids: CASSLNRATNEKLFF. The genes are TRBV7-2 and TRBJ1-4; D remains ambiguous. Deletions cut 2 bases from V and 0 bases from J, with 7 bases between. This CDR3 is 15 amino acids long. In germline, CDR1 is SGHTA, CDR2 FQGNSA.

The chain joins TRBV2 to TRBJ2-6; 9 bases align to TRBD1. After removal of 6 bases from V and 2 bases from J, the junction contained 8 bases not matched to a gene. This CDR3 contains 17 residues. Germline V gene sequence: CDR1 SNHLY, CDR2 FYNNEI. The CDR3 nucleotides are TGTGCCAGCAGCGCGAATGGACAGGGGACTGGGGCCAACGTCCTGACTTTC. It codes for CASSANGQGTGANVLTF.

The CDR3 spells CASSLATGGSSEQYF. DNA for the CDR3: TGCGCCAGCAGCTTGGCGACAGGGGGGTCGAGCGAGCAGTACTTC. The gene calls are TRBV5-1 and TRBJ2-7; TRBD1 matches 9 bases. V lost 0 bases and J lost 6; bases outside the gene matches: 7. Germline CDR1 SGHRS, CDR2 YFSETQ. This CDR3 is built from 15 residues.

The CDR3 reads CASSLRASGDTGELFF. The CDR3 DNA reads as TGTGCCAGCAGCTTGAGGGCTAGCGGGGACACCGGGGAGCTGTTTTTT. This sequence joins TRBV11-2 and TRBJ2-2; 9 bases fit TRBD2. Germline CDR1 reads SGHAT; CDR2 reads FQNNGV. Trimming at V came to 3 bases and at J to 3 bases, leaving 5 bases not matched to a gene. This CDR3 comprises 16 residues.

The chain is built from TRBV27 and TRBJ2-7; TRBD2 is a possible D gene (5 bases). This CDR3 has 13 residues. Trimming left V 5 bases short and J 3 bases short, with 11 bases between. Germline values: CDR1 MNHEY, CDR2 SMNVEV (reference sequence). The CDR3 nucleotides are TGTGCCAGCAGTATAATTCGGGGCTACGAGCAGTACTTC. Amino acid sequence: CASSIIRGYEQYF.

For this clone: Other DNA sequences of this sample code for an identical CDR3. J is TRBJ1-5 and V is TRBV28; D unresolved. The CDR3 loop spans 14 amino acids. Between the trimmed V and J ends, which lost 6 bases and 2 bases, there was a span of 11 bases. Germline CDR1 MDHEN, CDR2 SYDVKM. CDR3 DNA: TGTGCCAGCAGACCCTACCGGGGCAATCAGCCCCAGCATTTT. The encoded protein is CASRPYRGNQPQHF.

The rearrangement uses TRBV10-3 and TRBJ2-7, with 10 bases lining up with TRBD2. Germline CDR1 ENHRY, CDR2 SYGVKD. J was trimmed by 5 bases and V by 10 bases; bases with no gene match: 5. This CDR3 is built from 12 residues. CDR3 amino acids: CATSGSSHEQYF. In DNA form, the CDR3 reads TGTGCCACTAGCGGGAGTTCCCACGAGCAGTACTTC.

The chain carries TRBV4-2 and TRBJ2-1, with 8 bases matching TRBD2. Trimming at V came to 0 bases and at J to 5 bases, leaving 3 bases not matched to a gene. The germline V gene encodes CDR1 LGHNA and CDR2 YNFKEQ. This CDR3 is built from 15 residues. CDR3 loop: CASSQETSAHNEQFF. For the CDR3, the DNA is TGTGCCAGCAGCCAAGAGACTAGCGCCCACAATGAGCAGTTCTTC.

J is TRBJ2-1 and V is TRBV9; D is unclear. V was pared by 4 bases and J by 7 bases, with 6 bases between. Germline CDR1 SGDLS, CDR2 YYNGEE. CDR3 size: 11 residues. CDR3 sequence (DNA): TGTGCCAGCAGCCCGAGTAATGAGCAGTTCTTC. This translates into CASSPSNEQFF.